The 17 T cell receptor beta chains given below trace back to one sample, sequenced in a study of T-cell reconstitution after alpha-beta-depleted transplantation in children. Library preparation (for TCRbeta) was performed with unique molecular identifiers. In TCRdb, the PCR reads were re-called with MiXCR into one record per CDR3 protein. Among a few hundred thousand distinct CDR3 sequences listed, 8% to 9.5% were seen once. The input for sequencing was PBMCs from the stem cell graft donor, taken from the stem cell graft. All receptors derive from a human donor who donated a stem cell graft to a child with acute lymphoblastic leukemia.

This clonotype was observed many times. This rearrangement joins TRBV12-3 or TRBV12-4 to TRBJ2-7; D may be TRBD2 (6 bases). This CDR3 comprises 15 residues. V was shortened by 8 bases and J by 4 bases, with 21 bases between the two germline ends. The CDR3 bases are TGTGCCAGCTCTCGGGGGTCCCCTCGAGAATACGAGCAGTACTTC. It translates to CASSRGSPREYEQYF.

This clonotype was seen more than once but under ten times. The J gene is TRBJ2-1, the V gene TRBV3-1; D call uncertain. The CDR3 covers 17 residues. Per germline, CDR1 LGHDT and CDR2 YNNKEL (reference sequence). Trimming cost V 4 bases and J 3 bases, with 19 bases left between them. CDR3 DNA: TGTGCCAGCAGCCCCCCCCCTGAGAGGAGATACTACAATGAGCAGTTCTTC. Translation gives CASSPPPERRYYNEQFF.

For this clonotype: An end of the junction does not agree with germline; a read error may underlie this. CDR3 DNA sequence: TGTGCCTGGGAGCGGGGGAATGAGCAGTTTTTC. It is translated as CAWERGNEQFF. The chain employs TRBV30 and TRBJ2-1; 8 bases are a match to TRBD2. This CDR3 is 11 amino acids long. Germline V lookup: CDR1 GTSNPN, CDR2 SVGIG (reference sequence).

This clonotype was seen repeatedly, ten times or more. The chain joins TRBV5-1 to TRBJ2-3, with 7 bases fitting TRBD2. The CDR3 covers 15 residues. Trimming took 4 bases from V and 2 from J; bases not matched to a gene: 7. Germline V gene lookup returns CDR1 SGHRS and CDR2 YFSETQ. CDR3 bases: TGCGCCAGCAGCATGCGGGGGAGCTACACAGATACGCAGTATTTT. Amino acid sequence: CASSMRGSYTDTQYF.

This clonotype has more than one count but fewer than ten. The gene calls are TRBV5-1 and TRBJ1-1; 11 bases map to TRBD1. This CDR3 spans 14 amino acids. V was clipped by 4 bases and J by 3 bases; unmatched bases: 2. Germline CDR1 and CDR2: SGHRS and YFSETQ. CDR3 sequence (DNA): TGCGCCAGCAGCGGGGGACAGGGGGACACTGAAGCTTTCTTT. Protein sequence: CASSGGQGDTEAFF.

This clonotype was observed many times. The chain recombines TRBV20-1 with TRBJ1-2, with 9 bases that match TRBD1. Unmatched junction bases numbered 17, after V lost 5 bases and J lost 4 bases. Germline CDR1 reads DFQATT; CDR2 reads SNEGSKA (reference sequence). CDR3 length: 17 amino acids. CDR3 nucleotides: TGCAGTGCTCCGGCTCCGGGACAGGGCTTCGTTGGCTATGGCTACACCTTC. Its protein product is CSAPAPGQGFVGYGYTF.

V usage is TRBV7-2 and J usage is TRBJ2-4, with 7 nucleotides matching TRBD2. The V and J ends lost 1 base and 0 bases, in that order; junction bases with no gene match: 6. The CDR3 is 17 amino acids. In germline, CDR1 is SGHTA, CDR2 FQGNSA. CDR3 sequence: CASSLVGGGGAKNIQYF. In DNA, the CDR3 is TGTGCCAGCAGCTTAGTAGGTGGCGGGGGAGCCAAAAACATTCAGTACTTC.

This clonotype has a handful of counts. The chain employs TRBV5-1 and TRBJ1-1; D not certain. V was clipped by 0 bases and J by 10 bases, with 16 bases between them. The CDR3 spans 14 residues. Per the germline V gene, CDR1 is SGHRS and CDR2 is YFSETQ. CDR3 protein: CASSLATGLRGAFF. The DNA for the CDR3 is TGCGCCAGCAGCTTGGCCACCGGGCTTCGGGGAGCTTTCTTT.

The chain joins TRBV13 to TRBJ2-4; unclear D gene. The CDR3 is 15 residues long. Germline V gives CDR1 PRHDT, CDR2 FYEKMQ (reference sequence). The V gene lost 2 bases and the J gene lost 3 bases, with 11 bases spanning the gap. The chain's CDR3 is CASSLRGLDKNIQYF. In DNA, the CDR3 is TGTGCCAGCAGCTTACGTGGGTTGGACAAAAACATTCAGTACTTC.

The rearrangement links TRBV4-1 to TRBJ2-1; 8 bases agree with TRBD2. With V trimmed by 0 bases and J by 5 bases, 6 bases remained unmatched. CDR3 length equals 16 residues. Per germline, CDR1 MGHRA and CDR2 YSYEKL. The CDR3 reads CASSQEQRGPDNEQFF. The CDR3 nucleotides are TGCGCCAGCAGCCAAGAGCAGCGGGGGCCAGACAATGAGCAGTTCTTC.

CDR3 amino acids: CASNHGTGVAGELFF. CDR3 coding DNA: TGTGCCAGTAACCACGGGACAGGGGTGGCCGGGGAGCTGTTTTTT. J is TRBJ2-2 and V is TRBV7-9; 10 bases are a match to TRBD1. In germline, CDR1 is SEHNR, CDR2 FQNEAQ (reference sequence). The V and J ends lost 9 bases and 6 bases, in that order; junction bases with no gene match: 10. The CDR3 is made up of 15 amino acids. Drawing the rest from reference TRBV7-9 and TRBJ2-2, the complete variable domain is DTGVSQNPRHKITKRGQNVTFRCDPISEHNRLYWYRQTLGQGPEFLTYFQNEAQLEKSRLLSDRFSAERPKGSFSTLEIQRTEQGDSAMYLCASNHGTGVAGELFFGEGSRLTVL.

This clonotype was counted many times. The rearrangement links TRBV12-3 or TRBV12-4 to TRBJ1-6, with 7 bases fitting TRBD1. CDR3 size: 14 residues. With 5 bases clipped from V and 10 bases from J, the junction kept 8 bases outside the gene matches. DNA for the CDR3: TGTGCCAGCAGTCCCACCCAGGGGGTGTCACCCCTCCACTTT. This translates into CASSPTQGVSPLHF.

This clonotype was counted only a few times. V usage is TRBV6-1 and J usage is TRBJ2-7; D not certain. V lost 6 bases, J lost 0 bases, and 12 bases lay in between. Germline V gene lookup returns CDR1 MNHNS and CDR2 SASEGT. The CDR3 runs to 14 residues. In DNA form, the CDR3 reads TGTGCCAGCAGGGCCCTTCTGAGCTCCTACGAGCAGTACTTC. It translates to CASRALLSSYEQYF.

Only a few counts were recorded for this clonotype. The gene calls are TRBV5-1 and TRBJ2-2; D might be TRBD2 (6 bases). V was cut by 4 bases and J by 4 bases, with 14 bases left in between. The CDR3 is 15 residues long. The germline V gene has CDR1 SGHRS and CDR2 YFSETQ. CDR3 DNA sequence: TGCGCCAGCAGCGTCACCCACGGGGGCACCGGGGAGCTGTTTTTT. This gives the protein CASSVTHGGTGELFF. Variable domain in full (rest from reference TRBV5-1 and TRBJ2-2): KAGVTQTPRYLIKTRGQQVTLSCSPISGHRSVSWYQQTPGQGLQFLFEYFSETQRNKGNFPGRFSGRQFSNSRSEMNVSTLELGDSALYLCASSVTHGGTGELFFGEGSRLTVL.

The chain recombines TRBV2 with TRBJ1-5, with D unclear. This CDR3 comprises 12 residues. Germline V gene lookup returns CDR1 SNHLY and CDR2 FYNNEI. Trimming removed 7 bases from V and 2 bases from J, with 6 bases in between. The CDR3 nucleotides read TGTGCCAGCACCCTGGGCAATCAGCCCCAGCATTTT. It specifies CASTLGNQPQHF.

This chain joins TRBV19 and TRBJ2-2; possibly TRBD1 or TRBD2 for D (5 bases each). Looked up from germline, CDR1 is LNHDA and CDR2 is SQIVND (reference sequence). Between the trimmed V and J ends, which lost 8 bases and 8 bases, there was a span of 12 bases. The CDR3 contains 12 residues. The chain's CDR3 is CASHGAMGELFF. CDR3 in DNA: TGTGCCAGTCACGGGGCAATGGGGGAGCTGTTTTTT.

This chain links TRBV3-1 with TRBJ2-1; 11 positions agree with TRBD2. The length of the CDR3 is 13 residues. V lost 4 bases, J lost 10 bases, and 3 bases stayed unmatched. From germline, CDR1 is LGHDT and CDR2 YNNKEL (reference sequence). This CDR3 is CASSLGTSGEQFF. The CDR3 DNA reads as TGTGCCAGCAGCCTTGGGACTAGCGGAGAGCAGTTCTTC.